These 14 T cell receptor beta chains came from one sample sequenced in a study of blood T cells in healthy people across ages. Using a J-beta primer mix together with a sample-barcoded 5' primer, a second PCR was run for 7 to 11 cycles. A single record per CDR3 protein comes from TCRdb applying MiXCR to the 5' RACE reads. The sample carries roughly 1.6 million distinct CDR3 sequences, about 31% recorded once. Sample: blood. The receptors stem from a woman in her 30s in good health.

This sequence joins TRBV4-2 and TRBJ1-2; 7 nucleotides match TRBD1. J gave up 5 bases and V 4 bases, and 13 bases lay outside the gene matches. CDR3 length equals 16 residues. From germline, CDR1 is LGHNA and CDR2 YNFKEQ. Here the CDR3 reads CASSLENIGQAYGYTF. The DNA for the CDR3 is TGTGCCAGCAGCCTTGAGAACATCGGACAGGCTTATGGCTACACCTTC.

This clonotype was seen only a few times. This rearrangement joins TRBV12-5 to TRBJ2-5; D gene ambiguous. The V gene lost 6 bases and the J gene lost 2 bases, with 10 bases spanning the gap. The CDR3 sequence is 13 residues long. The germline V gene encodes CDR1 LGHNT and CDR2 FRNRAP. CDR3 in amino acids: CASGHGPQETQYF. CDR3 nucleotides: TGTGCTAGTGGACATGGACCACAAGAGACCCAGTACTTC.

The V call is TRBV10-3, the J call TRBJ1-6; 9 nucleotides line up with TRBD1. V lost 5 bases, J lost 2 bases, and 10 bases stayed unmatched. Germline-derived CDR1 and CDR2 are ENHRY and SYGVKD. The CDR3 has 18 amino acids. CDR3 DNA sequence: TGTGCCATCAGTAACAGGGGGCTCCTCCCCCCCTATAATTCACCCCTCCACTTT. Protein product: CAISNRGLLPPYNSPLHF.

This clonotype was counted only a few times. This chain connects TRBV27 to TRBJ1-4, with D perhaps matching TRBD1 (5 bases). Between the trimmed V and J ends, which lost 2 bases and 7 bases, there was a span of 11 bases. CDR1 is MNHEY and CDR2 is SMNVEV in the germline V gene (reference sequence). This CDR3 has 14 amino acids. CDR3 sequence: CASSLMGGGEKLFF. The CDR3 nucleotides are TGTGCCAGCAGTTTAATGGGGGGAGGTGAAAAACTGTTTTTT.

This clonotype appeared a single time. The chain is built from TRBV3-1 and TRBJ1-2; D remains unclear. The length of the CDR3 is 13 residues. Per the germline V gene, CDR1 is LGHDT and CDR2 is YNNKEL (reference sequence). V lost 3 bases, J lost 2 bases, and 7 bases lay in between. CDR3 DNA sequence: TGTGCCAGCAGCCATACCGCCAACTATGGCTACACCTTC. Translated, it gives CASSHTANYGYTF.

This clonotype came up a few times. The chain joins TRBV15 to TRBJ1-1; D remains ambiguous. Germline-derived CDR1 and CDR2 are LNHNV and YYDKDF (reference sequence). V was trimmed by 5 bases and J by 1 base, leaving 5 bases between them. The CDR3 runs 12 residues. This CDR3 is CATSGRNTEAFF. The DNA of the CDR3 is TGTGCCACCAGCGGAAGGAACACTGAAGCTTTCTTT. The whole variable domain, filled in from reference TRBV15 and TRBJ1-1, reads DAMVIQNPRYQVTQFGKPVTLSCSQTLNHNVMYWYQQKSSQAPKLLFHYYDKDFNNEADTPDNFQSRRPNTSFCFLDIRSPGLGDTAMYLCATSGRNTEAFFGQGTRLTVV.

In this sample, this clonotype turned up many times. V and J are TRBV4-1 and TRBJ2-5, with a weak D call TRBD1 (5 bases). Germline loops: CDR1 MGHRA, CDR2 YSYEKL. The V gene lost 6 bases and the J gene lost 0 bases, with 11 bases spanning the gap. This CDR3 is 14 amino acids long. CDR3 bases: TGCGCCAGCAGTCTTCGACAGCACCAAGAGACCCAGTACTTC. Its protein product is CASSLRQHQETQYF.

The CDR3 coding sequence is TGTGCCAGCACCCTAGGGGTAAGCTCCTACGAGCAGTACTTC. Translation: CASTLGVSSYEQYF. V is TRBV7-8 and J is TRBJ2-7, with D tentatively TRBD1 (5 bases). This CDR3 has 14 amino acids. Germline values: CDR1 SGHVS, CDR2 FQNEAQ. Trimming shortened V by 7 bases and J by 0 bases, and 13 bases separated the two germline ends. The full variable domain, its missing parts supplied by reference TRBV7-8 and TRBJ2-7, is GAGVSQSPRYKVAKRGQDVALRCDPISGHVSLFWYQQALGQGPEFLTYFQNEAQLDKSGLPSDRFFAERPEGSVSTLKIQRTQQEDSAVYLCASTLGVSSYEQYFGPGTRLTVT.

The rearrangement links TRBV5-8 to TRBJ2-3; D is possibly TRBD2 (6 bases). This CDR3 has 13 amino acids. Germline assignment: CDR1 SGHTS and CDR2 YDEGEE. Trimming left V 10 bases short and J 6 bases short, with 18 bases between. The CDR3 sequence: CACTWGDLDTQYF. The CDR3 nucleotides read TGTGCCTGCACCTGGGGGGATTTGGATACGCAGTATTTT.

The chain carries TRBV20-1 and TRBJ2-1; a weak D match, TRBD2 (6 bases). Trimming took 0 bases from V and 8 from J, leaving 20 bases between them. From germline, CDR1 is DFQATT and CDR2 SNEGSKA (reference sequence). The CDR3 totals 16 residues. The CDR3 is CSARDHGGNYRDEQFF. The CDR3 bases are TGCAGTGCTAGAGACCACGGGGGAAATTATCGTGATGAGCAGTTCTTC.

This rearrangement joins TRBV7-6 to TRBJ2-1, with D tentatively TRBD1 (6 bases). This CDR3 region has 16 residues. The V end lost 0 bases, the J end lost 8 bases, and 17 bases lay between the germline ends. Germline CDR1 and CDR2: SGHVS and FNYEAQ. The CDR3 loop is CASSLAENIGGDEQFF. The CDR3 coding sequence is TGTGCCAGCAGCTTAGCCGAAAATATTGGGGGCGATGAGCAGTTCTTC.

The chain has TRBV6-5 and TRBJ2-5, with 9 bases identical to TRBD1. V dropped 2 bases and J dropped 4; count of bases not matched to a gene: 11. This CDR3 region has 17 residues. CDR1 is MNHEY, CDR2 SVGAGI, per germline. CDR3 DNA: TGTGCCAGCAGTTACGCCCGGAACAGGGGGCGGTTAGAGACCCAGTACTTC. It is translated as CASSYARNRGRLETQYF.

This chain joins TRBV29-1 and TRBJ2-7, with TRBD2 matching over 12 bases. The CDR3 loop spans 13 amino acids. V shed 6 bases and J 5 bases; nucleotides not matched to a gene: 5. In germline, CDR1 is SQVTM, CDR2 ANQGSEA. DNA of the CDR3: TGCAGCGTGTGGACTAGCGGGAAACACGAGCAGTACTTC. It specifies CSVWTSGKHEQYF.

The genes are TRBV3-1 and TRBJ2-7, with a possible D match to TRBD2 (6 bases). Germline lookup yields CDR1 LGHDT and CDR2 YNNKEL (reference sequence). Trimming removed 3 bases from V and 2 bases from J, with 11 bases in between. The CDR3 covers 14 residues. This CDR3 reads CASSQVSGTYEQYF. In DNA, the CDR3 is TGTGCCAGCAGCCAGGTTAGCGGAACCTACGAGCAGTACTTC.